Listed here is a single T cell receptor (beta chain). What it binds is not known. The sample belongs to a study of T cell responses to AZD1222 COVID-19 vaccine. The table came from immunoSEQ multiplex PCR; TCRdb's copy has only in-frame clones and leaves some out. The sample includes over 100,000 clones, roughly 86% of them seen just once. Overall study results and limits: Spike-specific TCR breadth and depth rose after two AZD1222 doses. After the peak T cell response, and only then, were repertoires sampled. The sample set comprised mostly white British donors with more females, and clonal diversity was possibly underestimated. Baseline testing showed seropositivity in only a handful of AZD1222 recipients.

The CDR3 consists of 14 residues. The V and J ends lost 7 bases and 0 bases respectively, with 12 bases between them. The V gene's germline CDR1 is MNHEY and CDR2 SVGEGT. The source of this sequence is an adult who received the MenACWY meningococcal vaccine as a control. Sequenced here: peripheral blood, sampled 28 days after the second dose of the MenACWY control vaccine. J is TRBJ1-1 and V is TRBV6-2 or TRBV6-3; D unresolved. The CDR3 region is CASTPAGMNTEAFF. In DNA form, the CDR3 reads TGTGCCAGCACCCCAGCGGGTATGAACACTGAAGCTTTCTTT.